One and the same sample provided the 8 T cell receptor beta chains below, sequenced in a study of T-cell reconstitution after alpha-beta-depleted transplantation in children. The library targeted TCRbeta and was prepared with unique molecular identifiers. One entry per CDR3 protein, called by TCRdb with MiXCR from the PCR reads. The sample lists a few hundred thousand distinct CDR3 sequences; around 10% were seen once. The sample here was PBMCs from the stem cell graft donor, taken from the stem cell graft. The receptors derive from a human donor who donated a stem cell graft to a child with acute lymphoblastic leukemia.

This clonotype was recorded once. The chain couples TRBV5-1 to TRBJ1-6; no firm D call. Looked up from germline, CDR1 is SGHRS and CDR2 is YFSETQ. This CDR3 spans 14 amino acids. Trimming left V 0 bases short and J 9 bases short, with 10 bases between. The CDR3 coding sequence is TGCGCCAGCAGCTTGGGGCAGGACCGTTCACCCCTCCACTTT. Amino acids: CASSLGQDRSPLHF. The complete variable domain, with remaining parts taken from reference TRBV5-1 and TRBJ1-6, reads KAGVTQTPRYLIKTRGQQVTLSCSPISGHRSVSWYQQTPGQGLQFLFEYFSETQRNKGNFPGRFSGRQFSNSRSEMNVSTLELGDSALYLCASSLGQDRSPLHFGNGTRLTVT.

The chain uses TRBV12-3 or TRBV12-4 and TRBJ2-7; no firm D call. CDR3 size: 15 residues. Trimming removed 6 bases at V and 5 bases at J, with 20 bases between. Written as DNA, the CDR3 is TGTGCCAGCAGCCCGGGCCCCAATCCCATCAACGAGCAGTACTTC. This translates into CASSPGPNPINEQYF.

This clonotype showed up just a few times. CDR3 in DNA: TGTGCCAGCAGCTTAGAGGCGTATACGCAGTATTTT. Translation gives CASSLEAYTQYF. This chain uses TRBV7-2 with TRBJ2-3; D not resolved. V lost 1 base and J lost 7, with 6 bases in between. Germline V lookup: CDR1 SGHTA, CDR2 FQGNSA. This CDR3 contains 12 residues.

This clonotype came up many times. The genes are TRBV24-1 and TRBJ2-1, with 8 bases that match TRBD2. This CDR3 contains 12 residues. In germline, CDR1 is KGHDR, CDR2 SFDVKD. With 12 bases clipped from V and 7 bases from J, the junction kept 7 bases outside the gene matches. CDR3 loop: CASAGGDNEQFF. CDR3 DNA: TGTGCCTCCGCGGGAGGAGATAATGAGCAGTTCTTC.

This clonotype was seen repeatedly, ten times or more. The chain carries TRBV4-1 and TRBJ2-2, with 10 bases aligning to TRBD2. There are 17 residues in the CDR3. CDR1 is MGHRA and CDR2 is YSYEKL in the germline V gene. The junction had 3 bases not matched to a gene; V was cut back by 0 bases and J by 2 bases. As DNA, the CDR3 is TGCGCCAGCAGCCAAGACAGGACTAGCGGAAACACCGGGGAGCTGTTTTTT. Translating it yields CASSQDRTSGNTGELFF.

This clonotype was counted at least ten times. This chain joins TRBV21-1 and TRBJ2-2; whether TRBD1, the table's D call, matches the DNA was not checked. TRBV21-1 corresponds to a pseudogene. The CDR3 is 17 residues long. CDR3 protein: CASSKRGRDINTGELFF. The CDR3 DNA follows: TGTGCCAGCAGCAAAAGGGGCAGGGACATCAACACCGGGGAGCTGTTTTTT.

The genes are TRBV29-1 and TRBJ2-5; D is unresolved. Per germline, CDR1 SQVTM and CDR2 ANQGSEA. Trimming left V 5 bases short and J 7 bases short, with 14 bases between. CDR3 size: 12 residues. CDR3 bases: TGCAGCGTTTTGGACCCTCGTAGGACCCAGTACTTC. Its translation: CSVLDPRRTQYF.

The chain employs TRBV6-2 or TRBV6-3 and TRBJ2-2, with unresolved D. V dropped 6 bases and J dropped 10 bases, with 21 bases sitting between them. CDR3 length: 15 residues. Germline assignment: CDR1 MNHEY and CDR2 SVGEGT. CDR3 in DNA: TGTGCCAGCAGGGCCCCCCGGGCCGATGGGGAGGAGCTGTTTTTT. Translated, it gives CASRAPRADGEELFF.